These 22 T cell receptor beta chains came from one sample sequenced in a study of T cells in Graves' hyperthyroidism and ophthalmopathy. Amplified TCR beta CDR3 regions derived from RNA transcripts. The TCR CDR3 first-round RT-PCR relied on the HTBI primer set. TCRdb redid the calling of the multiplex PCR reads with MiXCR, one entry per CDR3 protein. The top ten clones hold around 11% of a sample with roughly 500,000 distinct CDR3 sequences, around a quarter of them seen once. The sample taken for sequencing was blood. Receptors originate from a woman aged 25 to 45 with Graves' ophthalmopathy.

This clonotype was seen only a few times. The chain combines TRBV12-3 or TRBV12-4 with TRBJ1-1; 12 bases line up with TRBD1. The CDR3 totals 15 residues. Trimming took 6 bases from V and 3 from J; bases not matched to a gene: 5. The CDR3 here is CASRGTGGMDTEAFF. CDR3 coding DNA: TGTGCCAGCAGGGGGACAGGGGGCATGGACACTGAAGCTTTCTTT.

Concerning this clonotype itself: With a much larger clone just one base away, this may be a read error. The J gene is TRBJ1-5, the V gene TRBV6-2 or TRBV6-3; TRBD1 might be the D (5 bases). This CDR3 has 13 amino acids. CDR1 is MNHEY, CDR2 SVGEGT, per germline. CDR3: CAGSFSGLQPQHF. The CDR3 nucleotides read TGTGCCGGCAGTTTCTCAGGGCTTCAGCCCCAGCATTTT.

The gene calls are TRBV20-1 and TRBJ1-5; tentatively, D is TRBD1 (5 bases). CDR3 size: 20 residues. Germline CDR1 is DFQATT and CDR2 is SNEGSKA (reference sequence). Trimming stripped 0 bases from V and 2 bases from J, with 26 bases between. CDR3 DNA sequence: TGCAGTGCTAGAGATCCAGGGCACATCACCCCGCGTATGCGCAATCAGCCCCAGCATTTT. Encoded protein: CSARDPGHITPRMRNQPQHF.

This clonotype was observed many times. J is TRBJ1-2 and V is TRBV7-2; D is possibly TRBD1 (6 bases). Between the trimmed V and J ends, which lost 0 bases and 9 bases, there was a span of 11 bases. Germline loops: CDR1 SGHTA, CDR2 FQGNSA. The CDR3 loop spans 13 amino acids. The CDR3 reads CASSLARQDRYTF. The DNA for the CDR3 is TGTGCCAGCAGCTTAGCAAGACAGGACCGCTACACCTTC.

The rearrangement joins TRBV27 to TRBJ1-6, with 9 positions matching TRBD1. Germline-derived CDR1 and CDR2 are MNHEY and SMNVEV (reference sequence). The ends lost 7 bases at V and 10 bases at J; junction bases unmatched: 8. This CDR3 spans 14 amino acids. For the CDR3, the DNA is TGTGCCAGCAAAACCGGGACAGGGTACTCACCCCTCCACTTT. This codes for CASKTGTGYSPLHF.

This clonotype occurred many times. The V call is TRBV4-1, the J call TRBJ2-5; D not certain. V lost 1 base, J lost 1 base, and 10 bases lay in between. Germline assignment: CDR1 MGHRA and CDR2 YSYEKL. This CDR3 is 15 amino acids long. The CDR3 protein is CASSQVGLVQETQYF. Written as DNA, the CDR3 is TGCGCCAGCAGCCAAGTCGGGCTAGTCCAAGAGACCCAGTACTTC.

This clonotype occurred many times. The V call is TRBV27, the J call TRBJ2-7; 8 bases line up with TRBD1. Per germline, CDR1 MNHEY and CDR2 SMNVEV (reference sequence). V lost 7 bases and J lost 2; bases outside the gene matches: 7. The CDR3 loop spans 14 amino acids. CDR3 loop: CASKRTGLAYEQYF. As DNA, the CDR3 is TGTGCCAGCAAGAGGACAGGGTTGGCCTACGAGCAGTACTTC.

Many counts were recorded for this clonotype. The chain is built from TRBV12-3 or TRBV12-4 and TRBJ2-5; TRBD2 matches at 7 bases. The CDR3 totals 12 residues. This CDR3 is CSGSGTLETQYF. CDR3 DNA: TGTTCGGGCAGCGGGACCCTGGAGACCCAGTACTTC.

The V gene is TRBV6-1, the J gene TRBJ1-2, with D hard to call. The CDR3 is made up of 13 amino acids. The germline V gene has CDR1 MNHNS and CDR2 SASEGT. Trimming removed 5 bases from V and 5 bases from J, with 12 bases in between. CDR3: CASSSGRGYGYTF. Here the CDR3 DNA reads TGTGCCAGCAGTAGCGGCAGAGGATATGGCTACACCTTC.

Ten or more counts support this clonotype. The chain has TRBV30 and TRBJ2-7; TRBD2 might be the D (5 bases). From germline, CDR1 is GTSNPN and CDR2 SVGIG (reference sequence). Trimming took 5 bases from V and 3 from J, leaving 11 bases between them. The CDR3 has 12 amino acids. This CDR3 reads CAWGGGDYEQYF. The CDR3 region has the DNA TGTGCCTGGGGTGGAGGAGACTACGAGCAGTACTTC.

This clonotype was seen ten or more times. The CDR3 DNA reads as TGCAGTGCCACCGGGACTAGCGGCGTCTCCTACGAGCAGTACTTC. It codes for CSATGTSGVSYEQYF. The chain employs TRBV20-1 and TRBJ2-7; 11 bases are shared with TRBD2. V lost 6 bases to trimming and J lost 0 bases; unmatched junction nucleotides: 7. CDR3 size: 15 residues. Germline CDR1 DFQATT, CDR2 SNEGSKA (reference sequence).

V and J are TRBV3-1 and TRBJ1-5, with a possible D match to TRBD1 (6 bases). CDR1 and CDR2 from the germline V gene are LGHDT and YNNKEL (reference sequence). The CDR3 consists of 14 residues. The V and J ends lost 0 bases and 7 bases respectively, with 10 bases between them. DNA of the CDR3: TGTGCCAGCAGCCAAGATACAGGGTTACAGCCCCAGCATTTT. It translates to CASSQDTGLQPQHF. The whole variable domain, remainder taken from reference TRBV3-1 and TRBJ1-5, is DTAVSQTPKYLVTQMGNDKSIKCEQNLGHDTMYWYKQDSKKFLKIMFSYNNKELIINETVPNRFSPKSPDKAHLNLHINSLELGDSAVYFCASSQDTGLQPQHFGDGTRLSIL.

This chain connects TRBV12-3 or TRBV12-4 to TRBJ2-5; D is ambiguous. V gave up 2 bases and J gave up 3 bases, with 7 bases separating them. This CDR3 is built from 13 residues. CDR3 loop: CASSLNYKETQYF. DNA for the CDR3: TGTGCCAGCAGTTTAAACTACAAAGAGACCCAGTACTTC.

This clonotype was picked up many times. The chain joins TRBV28 to TRBJ1-2, with D possibly matching TRBD1 (5 bases). The CDR3 runs to 15 residues. V lost 5 bases and J 8 bases, leaving 21 bases between the germline ends. The germline CDR1 and CDR2 sequences are MDHEN and SYDVKM. The CDR3 reads CASSPHSGPPGGYTF. CDR3 sequence (DNA): TGTGCCAGCAGTCCCCACTCGGGACCCCCCGGGGGCTACACCTTC.

This clonotype was seen repeatedly, ten times or more. A much larger clone lies a single base off, so this may be a read error. The gene calls are TRBV24-1 and TRBJ2-5; 10 nucleotides agree with TRBD1. Germline assignment: CDR1 KGHDR and CDR2 SFDVKD. The CDR3 totals 16 residues. J lost 3 bases, V lost 3 bases, and 6 bases had no gene match. This CDR3 is CATSDPGTGVEETQYF. DNA for the CDR3: TGTGCCACCAGTGATCCCGGGACAGGGGTCGAAGAGACCCAGTACTTC.

This clonotype was observed at least ten times. The chain uses TRBV28 and TRBJ1-2; unclear D gene. This CDR3 spans 14 amino acids. The germline V and J ends were trimmed by 6 bases and 3 bases, with 14 bases remaining between them. Germline loops: CDR1 MDHEN, CDR2 SYDVKM. CDR3 region: CASSPDPPYYGYTF. DNA for the CDR3: TGTGCCAGCAGCCCAGATCCTCCCTACTATGGCTACACCTTC.

The chain uses TRBV11-2 and TRBJ2-5; D is perhaps TRBD2 (7 bases). This CDR3 contains 15 residues. V was shortened by 4 bases and J by 5 bases, with 17 bases between the two germline ends. The germline V gene encodes CDR1 SGHAT and CDR2 FQNNGV. The CDR3 bases are TGTGCCAGCAGCTCCCCCGCGGGGGCAGAGGAGACCCAGTACTTC. Protein: CASSSPAGAEETQYF.

This clonotype was counted ten times or more. V gene TRBV28 combines with J gene TRBJ1-2; no clear D gene. Trimming took off 2 bases at V and 3 bases at J, with 10 bases between the two ends. The germline V gene has CDR1 MDHEN and CDR2 SYDVKM. The CDR3 covers 14 residues. The CDR3 loop is CASSLVGQDYGYTF. The CDR3 nucleotides are TGTGCCAGCAGTTTAGTTGGGCAGGACTATGGCTACACCTTC.

In its sample, this clonotype was seen once. In DNA, the CDR3 is TGCAGCGTTGTATGGGAGGGTAATCAGCCCCAGCATTTT. Residues: CSVVWEGNQPQHF. This chain connects TRBV29-1 to TRBJ1-5; D is ambiguous. In germline, CDR1 is SQVTM, CDR2 ANQGSEA. The ends were cut back, 4 bases at V and 4 bases at J, with 11 bases in the middle. The CDR3 covers 13 residues.

This clonotype showed up many times. The rearrangement uses TRBV7-9 and TRBJ2-5; D is ambiguous. V gave up 1 base and J gave up 4 bases, with 10 bases separating them. This CDR3 spans 14 amino acids. In germline, CDR1 is SEHNR, CDR2 FQNEAQ (reference sequence). CDR3 DNA: TGTGCCAGCAGCTTAGTGGCCGGGCCAGAGACCCAGTACTTC. This sequence encodes CASSLVAGPETQYF.

This clonotype was recorded a few times. This chain links TRBV6-5 with TRBJ1-3, with 7 bases that match TRBD1. This CDR3 spans 16 amino acids. Germline V gene data show CDR1 as MNHEY and CDR2 as SVGAGI. J was trimmed by 3 bases and V by 2 bases; bases with no gene match: 7. Written as DNA, the CDR3 is TGTGCCAGCAGTTACACTTATCACAGGGGTGGAAACACCATATATTTT. Protein sequence: CASSYTYHRGGNTIYF.

The V call is TRBV10-2, the J call TRBJ2-7; D is uncertain. This CDR3 is 13 amino acids long. The V gene lost 4 bases and the J gene lost 0 bases, with 7 bases spanning the gap. Per the germline V gene, CDR1 is WSHSY and CDR2 is SAAADI. The DNA of the CDR3 is TGCGCCAGCAGTGTGGATACCTCCTACGAGCAGTACTTC. Protein sequence: CASSVDTSYEQYF.